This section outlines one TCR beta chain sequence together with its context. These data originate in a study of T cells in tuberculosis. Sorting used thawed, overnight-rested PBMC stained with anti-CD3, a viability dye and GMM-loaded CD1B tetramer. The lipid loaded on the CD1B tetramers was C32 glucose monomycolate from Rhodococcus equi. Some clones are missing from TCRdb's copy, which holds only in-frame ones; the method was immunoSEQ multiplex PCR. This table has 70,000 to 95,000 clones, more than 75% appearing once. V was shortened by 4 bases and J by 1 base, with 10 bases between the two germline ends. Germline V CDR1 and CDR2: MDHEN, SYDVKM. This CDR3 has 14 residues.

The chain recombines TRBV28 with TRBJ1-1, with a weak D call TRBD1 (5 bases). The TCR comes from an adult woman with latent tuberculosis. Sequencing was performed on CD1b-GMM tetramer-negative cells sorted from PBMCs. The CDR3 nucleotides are TGTGCCAGCAGTTACCTAGACAGGAACACTGAAGCTTTCTTT. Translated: CASSYLDRNTEAFF.